The clone carrying this T cell receptor (beta chain) was seen a few times. The data were obtained in a study of cytomegalovirus exposure and HLA in healthy donors. With V trimmed by 5 bases and J by 4 bases, 2 bases remained unmatched. This CDR3 has 13 residues. Germline values: CDR1 LNHDA, CDR2 SQIVND (reference sequence). The repertoire was sequenced with immunoSEQ multiplex PCR; TCRdb's copy has only in-frame clones and lacks some. The sample comprises roughly 300,000 clones, 70% to 90% of which are singletons, and approximately 0.84% rests with the top ten. Material: PBMCs. The J gene is TRBJ1-5, the V gene TRBV19; 7 bases match TRBD1. The receptor was isolated from a woman between 18 and 30 years old in good health and CMV-seronegative. This chain's CDR3 is CASSQGQNQPQHF. CDR3 nucleotides: TGTGCCAGTAGTCAGGGACAGAATCAGCCCCAGCATTTT.